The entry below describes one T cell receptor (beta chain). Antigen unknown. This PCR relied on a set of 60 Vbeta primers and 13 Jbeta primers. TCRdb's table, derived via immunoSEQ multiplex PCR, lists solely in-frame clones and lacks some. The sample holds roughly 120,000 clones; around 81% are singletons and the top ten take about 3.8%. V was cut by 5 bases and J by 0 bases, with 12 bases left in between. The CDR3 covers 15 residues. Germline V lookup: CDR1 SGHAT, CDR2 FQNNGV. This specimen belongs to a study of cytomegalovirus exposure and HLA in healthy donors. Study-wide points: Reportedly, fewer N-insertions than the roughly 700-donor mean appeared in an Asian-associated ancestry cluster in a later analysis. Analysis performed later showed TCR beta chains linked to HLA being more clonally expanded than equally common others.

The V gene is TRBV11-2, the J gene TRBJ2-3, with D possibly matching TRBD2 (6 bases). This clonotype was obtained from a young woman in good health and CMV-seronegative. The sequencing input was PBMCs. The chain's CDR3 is CASSPAGSSTDTQYF. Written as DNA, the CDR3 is TGTGCCAGCAGCCCAGCGGGTTCTAGCACAGATACGCAGTATTTT. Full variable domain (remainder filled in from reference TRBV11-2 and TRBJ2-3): EAGVAQSPRYKIIEKRQSVAFWCNPISGHATLYWYQQILGQGPKLLIQFQNNGVVDDSQLPKDRFSAERLKGVDSTLKIQPAKLEDSAVYLCASSPAGSSTDTQYFGPGTRLTVL.